These 8 T cell receptor beta chains share one sample of origin, sequenced in a study of cytomegalovirus exposure and HLA in healthy donors. It was with 60 Vbeta and 13 Jbeta primers that the PCR ran. Data came from immunoSEQ multiplex PCR; TCRdb stores just in-frame clones and leaves some out. The sample includes 110,000 or so clones, roughly three quarters of them seen just once. Sequencing was performed on PBMCs. The receptors come from a man aged 50-60 years in good health and CMV-seropositive.

In DNA form, the CDR3 reads TGTGCCAGCAGCCCTACGGCGCGGGGGGTGGGGGAGCAGTACTTC. This encodes CASSPTARGVGEQYF. This rearrangement joins TRBV5-6 to TRBJ2-7, with TRBD2 matching over 8 bases. Losses at the gene ends were 4 bases for V and 7 bases for J; bases not matched to a gene: 13. CDR1 is SGHDT, CDR2 YYEEEE, per germline. The CDR3 runs 15 residues.

The rearrangement links TRBV5-1 to TRBJ1-4; D is possibly TRBD1 (5 bases). Trimming removed 4 bases at V and 6 bases at J, with 10 bases between. CDR1 and CDR2 (germline): SGHRS, YFSETQ. The CDR3 runs to 13 residues. The CDR3 spells CASSVGHDEKLFF. The DNA for the CDR3 is TGCGCCAGCAGCGTCGGACACGATGAAAAACTGTTTTTT.

The chain is built from TRBV11-1 and TRBJ2-1, with a tentative D call TRBD2 (5 bases). CDR1 is SGHAT, CDR2 FQDESV, per germline (reference sequence). The CDR3 runs 18 residues. The V gene lost 3 bases and the J gene lost 4 bases, with 22 bases spanning the gap. Here the CDR3 DNA reads TGTGCCAGCAGCTTGGTTACCAGGAGGCCCAGGTTATACAATGAGCAGTTCTTC. Protein: CASSLVTRRPRLYNEQFF.

The chain combines TRBV5-4 with TRBJ1-6; 7 bases are a match to TRBD1. Germline V lookup: CDR1 SGHNT, CDR2 YYREEE (reference sequence). V dropped 4 bases and J dropped 9; count of bases not matched to a gene: 10. CDR3 length: 15 residues. CDR3 sequence reads: CASSMSGQLGSPLHF. For the CDR3, the DNA is TGTGCCAGCAGCATGTCGGGACAGCTTGGTTCACCCCTCCACTTT.

This clone was seen a few times. This chain joins TRBV4-1 and TRBJ1-2; possibly TRBD1 for D (5 bases). Germline lookup yields CDR1 MGHRA and CDR2 YSYEKL. Deletions cut 1 base from V and 6 bases from J, with 15 bases between. The CDR3 loop spans 15 amino acids. In DNA form, the CDR3 reads TGCGCCAGCAGCCAAGGGCCAGGGACTTTCGATGGCTACACCTTC. Translated, it gives CASSQGPGTFDGYTF.

This clone was detected once. V gene TRBV25-1 combines with J gene TRBJ2-3, with a tentative D call TRBD1 (5 bases). CDR3 length: 12 amino acids. The germline V gene has CDR1 MGHDK and CDR2 SYGVNS. V was trimmed by 5 bases and J by 3 bases, leaving 6 bases between them. CDR3 in DNA: TGTGCCAGCAGTAAGGGGACAGATACGCAGTATTTT. Translation: CASSKGTDTQYF.

This chain uses TRBV7-9 with TRBJ2-1, with D possibly matching TRBD2 (7 bases). Germline CDR1 reads SEHNR; CDR2 reads FQNEAQ (reference sequence). With 1 base removed from V and 7 bases from J, the gap between germline ends came to 20 bases. CDR3 length equals 17 residues. The CDR3 sequence is CASSLVVGGAKVNEQFF. In DNA, the CDR3 is TGTGCCAGCAGCTTAGTAGTTGGGGGGGCCAAGGTAAATGAGCAGTTCTTC.

The chain combines TRBV19 with TRBJ2-3; TRBD1 matches 11 bases. Germline trimming cut 4 bases from V and 3 bases from J; bases unmatched to any gene: 3. The CDR3 has 15 residues. Germline CDR1 reads LNHDA; CDR2 reads SQIVND (reference sequence). Here the CDR3 reads CASSTGQGATDTQYF. The CDR3 DNA is TGTGCCAGTAGTACCGGACAGGGGGCGACAGATACGCAGTATTTT.